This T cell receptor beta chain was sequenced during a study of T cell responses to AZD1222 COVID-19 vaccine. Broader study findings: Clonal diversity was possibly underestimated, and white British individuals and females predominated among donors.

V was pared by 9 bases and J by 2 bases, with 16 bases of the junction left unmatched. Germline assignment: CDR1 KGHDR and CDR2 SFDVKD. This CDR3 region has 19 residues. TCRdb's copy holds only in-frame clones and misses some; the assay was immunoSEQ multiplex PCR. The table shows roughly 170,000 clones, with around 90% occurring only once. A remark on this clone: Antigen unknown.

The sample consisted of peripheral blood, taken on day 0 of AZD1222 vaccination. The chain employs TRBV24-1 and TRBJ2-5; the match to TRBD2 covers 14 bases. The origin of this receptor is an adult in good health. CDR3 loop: CATHRGQGTSGRRQETQYF. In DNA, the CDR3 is TGTGCCACCCACCGGGGACAGGGGACTAGCGGGAGACGGCAAGAGACCCAGTACTTC.